The text below deals with one T cell receptor beta chain. Treatment meaning: preoperative locoregional IRX-2 cytokine immunotherapy. Samples came from a phase Ib trial of preoperative locoregional IRX-2 cytokine immunotherapy. Assay: immunoSEQ multiplex PCR; the TCRdb copy retains only in-frame clones and omits some. The sample lists 95,000 to 100,000 clones, about nine tenths occurring once. The record originates from a study of preoperative IRX-2 immunotherapy in early breast cancer. CDR3 length equals 14 residues. Trimming removed 1 base from V and 2 bases from J, with 10 bases in between. Looked up from germline, CDR1 is SGHRS and CDR2 is YFSETQ.

The TCR sequence derives from a human donor with breast cancer. Sequenced material: tumor tissue, taken after IRX-2 immunotherapy. The gene calls are TRBV5-1 and TRBJ2-7; D not resolved. This chain's CDR3 is CASSLLSQAYEQYF. The DNA for the CDR3 is TGCGCCAGCAGCTTGCTGTCCCAAGCCTACGAGCAGTACTTC.